There are many counts of the clone carrying this TCR beta chain. Antigen specificity is unknown. This sample stems from a study of T cell repertoires in cytomegalovirus infection. Overall study findings and caveats: Based on cumulative public TCR beta family frequency, carriers of CMV plus the relevant HLA were identified.

TCRdb redid the calling of the reads with MiXCR, one entry per CDR3 protein. The top ten hold roughly 10% of the sample, which has around 450,000 distinct CDR3 sequences, about 11% seen once. This CDR3 region has 18 residues. With V trimmed by 3 bases and J by 5 bases, 11 bases remained unmatched. Per germline, CDR1 SGHRS and CDR2 YFSETQ. This sequence originates from a human donor in good health (CMV status not recorded). Some clones in this sample may be carry-over from other donors' samples. The sample was PBMCs. V usage is TRBV5-1 and J usage is TRBJ2-5; TRBD2 matches 15 bases. The CDR3 loop is CASSSGTSGGTTRETQYF. CDR3 coding DNA: TGCGCCAGCAGCTCCGGGACTAGCGGGGGGACGACGCGGGAGACCCAGTACTTC.